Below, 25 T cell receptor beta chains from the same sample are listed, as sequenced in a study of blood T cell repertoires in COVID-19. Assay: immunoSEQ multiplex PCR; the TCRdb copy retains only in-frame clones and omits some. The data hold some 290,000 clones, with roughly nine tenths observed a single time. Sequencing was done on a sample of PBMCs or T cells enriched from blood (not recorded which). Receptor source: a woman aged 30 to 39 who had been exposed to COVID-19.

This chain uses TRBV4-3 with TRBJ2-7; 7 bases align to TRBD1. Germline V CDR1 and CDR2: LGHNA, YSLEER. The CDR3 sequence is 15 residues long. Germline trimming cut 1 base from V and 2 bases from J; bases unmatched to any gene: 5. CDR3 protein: CASSQGSGTAYEQYF. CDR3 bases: TGCGCCAGCAGCCAAGGTTCCGGGACAGCCTACGAGCAGTACTTC.

CDR3 in DNA: TGTGCCAGCAGCTTAGAGGTAGTGAGGACTGAAGCTTTCTTT. Its protein is CASSLEVVRTEAFF. This chain links TRBV7-2 with TRBJ1-1, with unresolved D. Germline loops: CDR1 SGHTA, CDR2 FQGNSA. CDR3 length equals 14 residues. V was pared by 1 base and J by 5 bases, with 11 bases between. The entire variable domain, with the rest obtained from reference TRBV7-2 and TRBJ1-1, is as follows: GAGVSQSPSNKVTEKGKDVELRCDPISGHTALYWYRQSLGQGLEFLIYFQGNSAPDKSGLPSDRFSAERTGGSVSTLTIQRTQQEDSAVYLCASSLEVVRTEAFFGQGTRLTVV.

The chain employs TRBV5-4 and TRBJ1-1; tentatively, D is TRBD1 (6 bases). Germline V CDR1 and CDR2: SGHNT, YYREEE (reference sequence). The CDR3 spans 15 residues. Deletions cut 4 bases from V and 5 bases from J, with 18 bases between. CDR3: CASSNRQAAGTEAFF. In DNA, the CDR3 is TGTGCCAGCAGCAACCGACAGGCAGCGGGGACTGAAGCTTTCTTT. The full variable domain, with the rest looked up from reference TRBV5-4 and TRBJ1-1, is ETGVTQSPTHLIKTRGQQVTLRCSSQSGHNTVSWYQQALGQGPQFIFQYYREEENGRGNFPPRFSGLQFPNYSSELNVNALELDDSALYLCASSNRQAAGTEAFFGQGTRLTVV.

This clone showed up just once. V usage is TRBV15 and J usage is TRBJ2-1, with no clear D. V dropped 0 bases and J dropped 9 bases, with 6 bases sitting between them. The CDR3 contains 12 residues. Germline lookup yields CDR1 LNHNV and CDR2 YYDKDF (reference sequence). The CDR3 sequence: CATSRDMSEQFF. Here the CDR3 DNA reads TGTGCCACCAGCAGAGATATGAGTGAGCAGTTCTTC.

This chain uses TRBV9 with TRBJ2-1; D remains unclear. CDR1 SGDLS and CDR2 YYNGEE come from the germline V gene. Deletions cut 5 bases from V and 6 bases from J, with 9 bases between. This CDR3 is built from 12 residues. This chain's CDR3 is CASSFSGNEQFF. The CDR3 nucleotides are TGTGCCAGCAGTTTCAGTGGCAATGAGCAGTTCTTC.

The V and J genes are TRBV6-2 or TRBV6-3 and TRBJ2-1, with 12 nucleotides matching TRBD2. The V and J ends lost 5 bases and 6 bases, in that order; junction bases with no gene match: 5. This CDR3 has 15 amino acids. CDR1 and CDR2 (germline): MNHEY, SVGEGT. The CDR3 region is CASSLAGGPFNEQFF. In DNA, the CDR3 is TGTGCCAGCAGTCTAGCGGGGGGGCCGTTCAATGAGCAGTTCTTC.

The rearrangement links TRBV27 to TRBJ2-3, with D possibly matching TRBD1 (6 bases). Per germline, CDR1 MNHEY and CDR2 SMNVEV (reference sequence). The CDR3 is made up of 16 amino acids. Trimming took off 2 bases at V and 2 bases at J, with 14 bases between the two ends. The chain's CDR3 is CASSLVRGSLTDTQYF. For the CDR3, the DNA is TGTGCCAGCAGTTTAGTTAGGGGGTCCCTCACAGATACGCAGTATTTT.

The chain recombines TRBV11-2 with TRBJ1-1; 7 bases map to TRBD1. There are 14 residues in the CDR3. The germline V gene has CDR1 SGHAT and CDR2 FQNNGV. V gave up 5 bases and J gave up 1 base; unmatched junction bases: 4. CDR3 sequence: CASSPRGANTEAFF. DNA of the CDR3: TGTGCCAGCAGCCCCAGGGGGGCGAACACTGAAGCTTTCTTT. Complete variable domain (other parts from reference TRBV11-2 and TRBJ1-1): EAGVAQSPRYKIIEKRQSVAFWCNPISGHATLYWYQQILGQGPKLLIQFQNNGVVDDSQLPKDRFSAERLKGVDSTLKIQPAKLEDSAVYLCASSPRGANTEAFFGQGTRLTVV.

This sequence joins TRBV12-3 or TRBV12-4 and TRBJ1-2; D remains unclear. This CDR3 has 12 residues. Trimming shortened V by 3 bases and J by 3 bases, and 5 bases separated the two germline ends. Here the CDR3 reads CASSFQDYGYTF. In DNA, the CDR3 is TGTGCCAGCAGTTTTCAGGACTATGGCTACACCTTC.

The CDR3 DNA reads TGTGCCACCAGCCTACCGACTAGCGGGGGGAGCGAGCAGTACTTC. Translating it yields CATSLPTSGGSEQYF. V is TRBV15 and J is TRBJ2-7, with 13 bases that match TRBD2. Germline values: CDR1 LNHNV, CDR2 YYDKDF (reference sequence). The CDR3 length is 15 residues. The V segment lost 5 bases and the J segment 6 bases; nucleotides outside the gene matches: 7.

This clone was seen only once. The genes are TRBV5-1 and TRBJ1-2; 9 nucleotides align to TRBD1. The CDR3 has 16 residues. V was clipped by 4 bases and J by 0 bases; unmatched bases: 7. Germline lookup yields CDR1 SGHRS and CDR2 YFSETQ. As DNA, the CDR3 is TGCGCCAGCAGCGTATCCACAGGGGGCGCTAACTATGGCTACACCTTC. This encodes CASSVSTGGANYGYTF.

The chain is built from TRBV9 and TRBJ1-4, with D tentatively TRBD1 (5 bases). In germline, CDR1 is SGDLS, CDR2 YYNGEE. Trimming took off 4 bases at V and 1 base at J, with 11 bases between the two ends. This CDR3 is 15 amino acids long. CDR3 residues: CASSQGARTNEKLFF. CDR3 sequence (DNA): TGTGCCAGCAGCCAAGGGGCGAGAACTAATGAAAAACTGTTTTTT.

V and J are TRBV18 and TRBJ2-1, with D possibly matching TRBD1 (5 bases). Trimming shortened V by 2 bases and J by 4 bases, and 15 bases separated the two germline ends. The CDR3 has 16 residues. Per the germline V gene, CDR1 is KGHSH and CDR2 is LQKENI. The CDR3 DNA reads TGTGCCAGCTCACCAATAAAAGGACACCTATACAATGAGCAGTTCTTC. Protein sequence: CASSPIKGHLYNEQFF.

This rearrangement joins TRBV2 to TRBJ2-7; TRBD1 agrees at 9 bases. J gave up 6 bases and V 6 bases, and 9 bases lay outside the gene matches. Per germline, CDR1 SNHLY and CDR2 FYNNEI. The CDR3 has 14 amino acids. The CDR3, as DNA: TGTGCCAGCAGCCTCACAGGGGGCGCGGCCGAGCAGTACTTC. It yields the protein CASSLTGGAAEQYF.

The CDR3 loop reads CASSLARQGNSPLHF. CDR3 bases: TGTGCCAGCAGCTTGGCCAGACAGGGAAATTCACCCCTCCACTTT. The chain has TRBV5-5 and TRBJ1-6, with TRBD1 matching 7 bases. The CDR3 is 15 amino acids. The V gene end was trimmed by 0 bases and the J gene end by 7 bases; junction bases not matched to a gene: 4. Germline V gene lookup returns CDR1 SGHKS and CDR2 YYEKEE (reference sequence).

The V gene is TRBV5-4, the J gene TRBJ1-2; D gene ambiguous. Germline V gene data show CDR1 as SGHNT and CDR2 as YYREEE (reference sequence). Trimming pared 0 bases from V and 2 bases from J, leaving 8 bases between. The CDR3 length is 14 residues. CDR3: CASSLEALNYGYTF. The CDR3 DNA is TGTGCCAGCAGCTTGGAAGCACTCAACTATGGCTACACCTTC. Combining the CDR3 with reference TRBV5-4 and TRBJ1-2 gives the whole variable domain ETGVTQSPTHLIKTRGQQVTLRCSSQSGHNTVSWYQQALGQGPQFIFQYYREEENGRGNFPPRFSGLQFPNYSSELNVNALELDDSALYLCASSLEALNYGYTFGSGTRLTVV.

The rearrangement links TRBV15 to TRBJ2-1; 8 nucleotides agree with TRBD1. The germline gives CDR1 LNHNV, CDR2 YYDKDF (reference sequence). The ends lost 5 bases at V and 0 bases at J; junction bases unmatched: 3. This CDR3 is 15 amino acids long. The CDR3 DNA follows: TGTGCCACCAGCGAACAGGGGGGCTCCTACAATGAGCAGTTCTTC. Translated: CATSEQGGSYNEQFF.

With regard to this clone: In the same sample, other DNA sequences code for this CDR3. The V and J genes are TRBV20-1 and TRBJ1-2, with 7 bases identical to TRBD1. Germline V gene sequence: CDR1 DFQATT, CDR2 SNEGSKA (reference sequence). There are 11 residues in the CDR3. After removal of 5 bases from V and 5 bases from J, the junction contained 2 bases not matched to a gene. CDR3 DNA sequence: TGCAGTGCTCCGACAGGGTATGGCTACACCTTC. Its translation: CSAPTGYGYTF.

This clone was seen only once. The DNA of the CDR3 is TGTGCCAGCAGCCCGGGGACAGGGGCTATCTACGAGCAGTACTTC. This sequence encodes CASSPGTGAIYEQYF. J is TRBJ2-7 and V is TRBV5-5; the match to TRBD1 covers 10 bases. The V gene's germline CDR1 is SGHKS and CDR2 YYEKEE (reference sequence). The trim removed 4 bases at V and 3 bases at J, leaving 7 bases unmatched. The CDR3 consists of 15 residues. The full variable domain, with the rest looked up from reference TRBV5-5 and TRBJ2-7, is DAGVTQSPTHLIKTRGQQVTLRCSPISGHKSVSWYQQVLGQGPQFIFQYYEKEERGRGNFPDRFSARQFPNYSSELNVNALLLGDSALYLCASSPGTGAIYEQYFGPGTRLTVT.

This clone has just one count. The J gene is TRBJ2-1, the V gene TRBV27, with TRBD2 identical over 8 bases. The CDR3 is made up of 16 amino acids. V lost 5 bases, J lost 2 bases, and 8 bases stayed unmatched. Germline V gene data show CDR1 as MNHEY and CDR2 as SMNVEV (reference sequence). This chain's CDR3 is CASSVEGLVPYNEQFF. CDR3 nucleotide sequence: TGTGCCAGCAGTGTCGAGGGACTAGTCCCCTACAATGAGCAGTTCTTC.

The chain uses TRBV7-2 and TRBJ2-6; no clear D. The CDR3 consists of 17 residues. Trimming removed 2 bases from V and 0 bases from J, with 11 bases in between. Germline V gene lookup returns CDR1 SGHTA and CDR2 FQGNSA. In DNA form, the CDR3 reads TGTGCCAGCAGCTTAAATATAGTATTCTCTGGGGCCAACGTCCTGACTTTC. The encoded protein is CASSLNIVFSGANVLTF.

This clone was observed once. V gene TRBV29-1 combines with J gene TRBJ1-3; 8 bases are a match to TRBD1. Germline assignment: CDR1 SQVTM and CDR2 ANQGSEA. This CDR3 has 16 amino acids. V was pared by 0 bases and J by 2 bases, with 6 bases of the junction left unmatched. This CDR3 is CSVEDRLRGPGNTIYF. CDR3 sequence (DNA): TGCAGCGTTGAAGATCGGCTCAGGGGGCCTGGAAACACCATATATTTT.

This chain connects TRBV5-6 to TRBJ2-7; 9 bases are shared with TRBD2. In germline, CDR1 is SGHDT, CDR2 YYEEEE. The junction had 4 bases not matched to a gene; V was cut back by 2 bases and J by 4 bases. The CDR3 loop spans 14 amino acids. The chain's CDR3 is CASSLRGGAYEQYF. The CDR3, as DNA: TGTGCCAGCAGCTTACGCGGGGGGGCTTACGAGCAGTACTTC. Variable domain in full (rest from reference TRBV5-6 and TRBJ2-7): DAGVTQSPTHLIKTRGQQVTLRCSPKSGHDTVSWYQQALGQGPQFIFQYYEEEERQRGNFPDRFSGHQFPNYSSELNVNALLLGDSALYLCASSLRGGAYEQYFGPGTRLTVT.

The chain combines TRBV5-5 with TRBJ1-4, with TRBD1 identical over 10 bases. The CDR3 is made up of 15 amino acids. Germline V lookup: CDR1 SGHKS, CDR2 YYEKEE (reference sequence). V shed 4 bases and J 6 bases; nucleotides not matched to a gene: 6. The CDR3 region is CASSGPGQGHEKLFF. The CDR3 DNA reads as TGTGCCAGCAGCGGACCGGGACAGGGGCATGAAAAACTGTTTTTT.

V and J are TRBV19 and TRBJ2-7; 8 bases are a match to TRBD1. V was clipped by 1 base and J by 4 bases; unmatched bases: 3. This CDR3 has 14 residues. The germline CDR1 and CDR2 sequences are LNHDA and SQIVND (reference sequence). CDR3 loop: CASSIGTGWYEQYF. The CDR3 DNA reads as TGTGCCAGTAGTATAGGGACAGGGTGGTACGAGCAGTACTTC.